Included here is one TCR beta chain sequence, with context. Original handling: Estimates of nucleated cell counts were drawn from the amplification of reference gene primers. The table came from immunoSEQ multiplex PCR; TCRdb's copy has only in-frame clones and leaves some out. The DNA gave D and trimming, while V, J and clone size come from that table. Found here are about 140,000 clones, roughly 80% of them singletons; the top ten hold 8.6%. Germline-derived CDR1 and CDR2 are SGDLS and YYNGEE. Trimming stripped 4 bases from V and 2 bases from J, with 12 bases between. The length of the CDR3 is 14 residues. These data are taken from a study of blood T cell repertoires in COVID-19. About the study: Sites in the United States, Italy and Spain provided acute and convalescent COVID-19 samples. PBMCs, B-cell-depleted T cells, or T cells were the source of the cDNA or gDNA that made up the material.

The sequenced material came from peripheral blood. The receptor comes from a man aged 50 to 59 with active or convalescent COVID-19. J is TRBJ1-2 and V is TRBV9; possible D gene TRBD1, 6 bases. This chain's CDR3 is CASSSDRPNYGYTF. In nucleotides, the CDR3 is TGTGCCAGCAGCTCCGACAGGCCGAACTATGGCTACACCTTC.